Included here is one TCR beta chain sequence, with context. Its antigen is still unknown. These data originate in a study of cytomegalovirus exposure and HLA in healthy donors. The donors were healthy bone marrow donors. Germline V gives CDR1 MNHNY, CDR2 SVGAGI (reference sequence). V gave up 2 bases and J gave up 6 bases; unmatched junction bases: 6. The length of the CDR3 is 15 residues. PCR amplification relied on 60 Vbeta primers (plus 13 Jbeta primers). Only in-frame clones appear in the TCRdb table, and some are missing; sequencing was by immunoSEQ multiplex PCR. The sample consists of 90,000 to 120,000 clones, roughly 87% of them appearing once. Study observations and caveats: Sequencing likely generated an artifact that appeared as a cluster of highly shared sequence variants. Reports credit the classifier with highly specific, highly sensitive diagnosis of cytomegalovirus status. TCR beta V- and J-gene trimming, according to a later analysis, was linked to a missense DCLRE1C variant.

The J gene is TRBJ1-4, the V gene TRBV6-6, with 7 bases matching TRBD1. Sequenced: PBMCs. The sequence came from a man aged 25 to 40 in good health and CMV-seropositive. Here the CDR3 DNA reads TGTGCCAGCAGTTACCCAGGGGGTTGGGATGAAAAACTGTTTTTT. This encodes CASSYPGGWDEKLFF.